The 28 T cell receptor beta chains below were found in one sample sequenced in a study of T cells in Graves' hyperthyroidism and ophthalmopathy. RNA transcripts served as the template for amplifying TCR beta CDR3 regions. The TCR CDR3 was amplified in a first-round RT-PCR using the HTBI primer set. TCRdb recomputed calls from the multiplex PCR reads with MiXCR, one row per CDR3 protein. Among 550,000 to 700,000 distinct CDR3 sequences, roughly 50% were seen once, and the ten largest hold about 20%. Material for sequencing was peripheral blood or thyroid tissue (not recorded which). The origin of the receptors is an adult woman with Graves' disease, either hyperthyroidism or ophthalmopathy (not recorded which).

This clonotype was seen repeatedly, ten times or more. This sequence joins TRBV4-2 and TRBJ2-7; 8 bases match TRBD2. V was pared by 0 bases and J by 5 bases, with 12 bases of the junction left unmatched. The CDR3 is 17 amino acids. CDR1 and CDR2 (germline): LGHNA, YNFKEQ. CDR3 sequence reads: CASSQDTLRGGRDEQYF. CDR3 nucleotide sequence: TGTGCCAGCAGCCAAGATACCCTCCGGGGGGGGCGTGACGAGCAGTACTTC.

The V and J genes are TRBV20-1 and TRBJ1-2; 7 positions match TRBD1. This CDR3 has 11 amino acids. V gave up 4 bases and J gave up 8 bases; unmatched junction bases: 4. CDR1 is DFQATT, CDR2 SNEGSKA, per germline (reference sequence). In DNA, the CDR3 is TGCAGTGCTATAAGGGGGCGCGGCTACACCTTC. This codes for CSAIRGRGYTF.

This clonotype came up once. The chain carries TRBV7-9 and TRBJ2-5; D uncertain. V lost 7 bases to trimming and J lost 10 bases, with 25 bases between them. This CDR3 contains 15 residues. Germline V gene lookup returns CDR1 SEHNR and CDR2 FQNEAQ (reference sequence). The CDR3 region is CASTARAKGDLGQYF. Written as DNA, the CDR3 is TGTGCCAGCACCGCCCGGGCCAAAGGAGATTTAGGCCAGTACTTC.

This chain uses TRBV7-3 with TRBJ1-5; no definite D call. CDR1 and CDR2 from the germline V gene are SGHTA and FQGTGA. Deletions cut 5 bases from V and 11 bases from J, with 7 bases between. This CDR3 has 10 residues. The CDR3 bases are TGTGCCAGCAGCCTGGACTCCCAGCATTTT. Translation: CASSLDSQHF. The full variable domain, completed using reference TRBV7-3 and TRBJ1-5, is GAGVSQTPSNKVTEKGKYVELRCDPISGHTALYWYRQSLGQGPEFLIYFQGTGAADDSGLPNDRFFAVRPEGSVSTLKIQRTERGDSAVYLCASSLDSQHFGDGTRLSIL.

V is TRBV7-9 and J is TRBJ1-5, with a tentative D call TRBD1 (5 bases). The CDR3 is made up of 13 amino acids. Looked up from germline, CDR1 is SEHNR and CDR2 is FQNEAQ (reference sequence). Between the trimmed V and J ends, which lost 5 bases and 6 bases, there was a span of 11 bases. The CDR3 DNA reads TGTGCCAGCAGCCTACAGGAAGGTCAGCCCCAGCATTTT. This sequence encodes CASSLQEGQPQHF.

Comment on this clonotype: This clone may be a read error of a much larger clone one base away. The V gene is TRBV12-3 or TRBV12-4, the J gene TRBJ2-7; the D gene is possibly TRBD2 (5 bases). The CDR3 sequence is 18 residues long. The DNA for the CDR3 is TGTGCCAGCAGTTTAGGGCGAGGGATCGCATCTGGATCCTACGGGCAGTACTTC. Translating gives CASSLGRGIASGSYGQYF.

V gene TRBV28 combines with J gene TRBJ1-5; D is uncertain. Germline V gives CDR1 MDHEN, CDR2 SYDVKM. The CDR3 length is 15 residues. With 7 bases removed from V and 0 bases from J, the gap between germline ends came to 13 bases. CDR3 amino acids: CASNIMDLSNQPQHF. Here the CDR3 DNA reads TGTGCCAGCAATATAATGGACCTTAGCAATCAGCCCCAGCATTTT.

This clonotype was recorded at least ten times. This rearrangement joins TRBV7-9 to TRBJ2-2; 9 positions agree with TRBD1. This CDR3 is built from 17 residues. CDR1 is SEHNR and CDR2 is FQNEAQ in the germline V gene (reference sequence). With V trimmed by 2 bases and J by 5 bases, 9 bases remained unmatched. CDR3: CASSLRWGQGATGELFF. The CDR3 DNA sequence: TGTGCCAGCAGCTTACGATGGGGACAGGGCGCGACCGGGGAGCTGTTTTTT.

The rearrangement joins TRBV5-1 to TRBJ2-3; 7 bases agree with TRBD2. The CDR3 is 15 residues long. Germline CDR1 reads SGHRS; CDR2 reads YFSETQ. V was pared by 1 base and J by 4 bases, with 6 bases of the junction left unmatched. Written as DNA, the CDR3 is TGCGCCAGCAGCTTGACGGGAGGTAGCGCAGATACGCAGTATTTT. Its translation is CASSLTGGSADTQYF.

Details on this clonotype: The conserved final phenylalanine or tryptophan is absent from the CDR3, which likely points to a read error. The DNA is left out, because the CDR3 cannot be placed on it with certainty; the CDR3 is given as TCRdb lists it. This chain joins TRBV20-1 and TRBJ1-2. Both ends counted, the CDR3 spans 11 residues. CDR1 DFQATT and CDR2 SNEGSKA come from the germline V gene (reference sequence). The CDR3 spells CSARDVGGYNY.

With respect to this clonotype: The conserved closing phenylalanine or tryptophan is absent in this CDR3, likely reflecting a read error. The limits of the CDR3 on the DNA are not certain, so only TCRdb's listed CDR3 is given. The V gene is TRBV5-1, the J gene TRBJ2-2; the table's TRBD2 call for D was not verified on the DNA. The CDR3 is made up of 8 amino acids, end residues included. Germline-derived CDR1 and CDR2 are SGHRS and YFSETQ. The CDR3 spells CASSLERG.

This clonotype appeared a few times. V gene TRBV10-3 combines with J gene TRBJ1-1; TRBD1 might be the D (6 bases). Germline-derived CDR1 and CDR2 are ENHRY and SYGVKD. This CDR3 contains 12 residues. V was cut by 6 bases and J by 5 bases, with 10 bases left in between. The CDR3, as DNA: TGTGCCATCAGAGAGCAGGGGACTGAAGCTTTCTTT. It translates to CAIREQGTEAFF.

This clonotype turned up a few times. The gene calls are TRBV5-1 and TRBJ1-1; D gene unclear. Trimming took off 3 bases at V and 2 bases at J, with 14 bases between the two ends. The CDR3 has 15 amino acids. Per germline, CDR1 SGHRS and CDR2 YFSETQ. The CDR3, as DNA: TGCGCCAGCAGCTCCCGCGGGGTCCAAAACACTGAAGCTTTCTTT. Translated, it gives CASSSRGVQNTEAFF.

Concerning this clonotype: The DNA is omitted, as the CDR3 cannot be located on it reliably, and the CDR3 follows TCRdb's listing. This chain uses TRBV25-1 with TRBJ1-1. Ends included, the CDR3 has 16 residues. Germline lookup yields CDR1 MGHDK and CDR2 SYGVNS. CDR3 residues: CACSARARDLITEAFF.

This chain connects TRBV20-1 to TRBJ1-6; 11 bases align to TRBD1. The ends lost 1 base at V and 7 bases at J; junction bases unmatched: 3. CDR1 is DFQATT and CDR2 is SNEGSKA in the germline V gene (reference sequence). CDR3 length: 15 residues. The CDR3 sequence: CSARGGTGGNSPLHF. CDR3 bases: TGCAGTGCTAGAGGCGGGACAGGGGGAAATTCACCCCTCCACTTT.

The J gene is TRBJ1-6, the V gene TRBV15, with D unclear. The CDR3 covers 16 residues. Germline V gives CDR1 LNHNV, CDR2 YYDKDF (reference sequence). V was cut by 3 bases and J by 7 bases, with 16 bases left in between. CDR3 loop: CATSRSRLEDNSPLHF. The CDR3 coding sequence is TGTGCCACCAGCAGGTCGCGGCTGGAGGACAATTCACCCCTCCACTTT.

This clonotype has ten or more counts. The gene calls are TRBV10-1 and TRBJ2-7; D not resolved. Trimming removed 8 bases from V and 3 bases from J, with 17 bases in between. From germline, CDR1 is WNHNN and CDR2 SYGVQD (reference sequence). The CDR3 runs to 14 residues. The CDR3 DNA reads as TGCGCCAGCTTTTTCACCACTCGATACTACGAGCAGTACTTC. This codes for CASFFTTRYYEQYF.

The chain recombines TRBV6-5 with TRBJ1-2; D uncertain. The CDR3 has 12 residues. V was cut by 8 bases and J by 8 bases, with 15 bases left in between. In germline, CDR1 is MNHEY, CDR2 SVGAGI. CDR3 amino acids: CASLGSKFGYTF. For the CDR3, the DNA is TGTGCCAGCTTGGGCAGTAAGTTCGGCTACACCTTC.

The genes are TRBV10-3 and TRBJ2-2; the D call may be TRBD1 or TRBD2 (5 bases each). V was cut by 10 bases and J by 4 bases, with 13 bases left in between. Per the germline V gene, CDR1 is ENHRY and CDR2 is SYGVKD. CDR3 length: 13 residues. CDR3 sequence reads: CATRDGSTGELFF. DNA of the CDR3: TGTGCCACCAGGGACGGTAGCACCGGGGAGCTGTTTTTT.

V usage is TRBV9 and J usage is TRBJ1-1; 8 bases match TRBD1. The junction had 13 bases not matched to a gene; V was cut back by 7 bases and J by 11 bases. The germline gives CDR1 SGDLS, CDR2 YYNGEE. The CDR3 has 13 amino acids. CDR3 bases: TGTGCCAGCGGGGGTGAGGGGACAGGCTCCGCTTTCTTT. Encoded protein: CASGGEGTGSAFF.

As to this clonotype: Mismatch with germline at one junction end may stem from a read error. The V and J genes are TRBV16 and TRBJ2-7; possible D gene TRBD2, 5 bases. The CDR3 consists of 15 residues. CDR1 and CDR2 (germline): KGHSY, FQNENV. The CDR3 DNA follows: TGTGCCAGCAGCCAAGGGCTAGCCAGCTCCTGCGAGCAGTACTTC. This encodes CASSQGLASSCEQYF. Filled out from reference TRBV16 and TRBJ2-7, the complete variable domain reads GEEVAQTPKHLVRGEGQKAKLYCAPIKGHSYVFWYQQVLKNEFKFLISFQNENVFDETGMPKERFSAKCLPNSPCSLEIQATKLEDSAVYFCASSQGLASSCEQYFGPGTRLTVT.

Notes on this clonotype: The CDR3 does not end in the conserved phenylalanine or tryptophan, so this is likely a read error. The chain links TRBV5-1 to TRBJ2-2; D may be TRBD1 (5 bases). The CDR3 sequence is 14 residues long. Germline CDR1 and CDR2: SGHRS and YFSETQ. CDR3 sequence (DNA): TGTGCCAGCAGCTTGGGGCAGAACACCGGGGAGCTGTTTCTT. As protein: CASSLGQNTGELFL.

Note on this clonotype: A much larger clone lies a single base off, so this may be a read error. V gene TRBV20-1 combines with J gene TRBJ2-5; no firm D call. CDR1 and CDR2 (germline): DFQATT, SNEGSKA (reference sequence). The CDR3 length is 14 residues. V was pared by 4 bases and J by 1 base, with 13 bases between. The CDR3 protein is CSAMKPNPQETQYF. CDR3 DNA sequence: TGCAGTGCTATGAAGCCAAACCCCCAAGAGACCCAGTACTTC.

The chain combines TRBV7-9 with TRBJ1-4; 9 bases fit TRBD1. CDR3 length: 15 amino acids. Germline CDR1 and CDR2: SEHNR and FQNEAQ (reference sequence). V dropped 6 bases and J dropped 8; count of bases not matched to a gene: 10. In DNA form, the CDR3 reads TGTGCCAGCAGTTTCGCCGGGACAGGGAACGAAAAACTGTTTTTT. Amino acids: CASSFAGTGNEKLFF.

Notes on this clonotype: No conserved phenylalanine or tryptophan ends this CDR3, so it is likely a read error. It is unclear where the CDR3 begins or ends on the DNA, so no DNA is shown, and the CDR3 is as TCRdb lists it. V is TRBV7-3 and J is TRBJ1-3; the table gives TRBD1 as D, unverified against the DNA. Germline CDR1 SGHTA, CDR2 FQGTGA. The CDR3 is 9 amino acids long, termini counted. CDR3: CASSAGRNT.

The rearrangement links TRBV20-1 to TRBJ1-1, with D possibly matching TRBD1 (6 bases). The germline V and J ends were trimmed by 4 bases and 1 base, with 13 bases remaining between them. CDR1 and CDR2 (germline): DFQATT, SNEGSKA (reference sequence). CDR3 length: 14 residues. For the CDR3, the DNA is TGCAGTGCTATAAACAGGGACCCGAACACTGAAGCTTTCTTT. This gives the protein CSAINRDPNTEAFF.

This clonotype came up many times. The rearrangement links TRBV7-9 to TRBJ2-5, with 8 bases fitting TRBD1. Germline CDR1 SEHNR, CDR2 FQNEAQ (reference sequence). V shed 5 bases and J 5 bases; nucleotides not matched to a gene: 7. The CDR3 contains 14 residues. This chain's CDR3 is CASSPRTGQETQYF. For the CDR3, the DNA is TGTGCCAGCAGCCCACGGACAGGGCAGGAGACCCAGTACTTC.

This clonotype was detected many times. The V gene is TRBV12-3 or TRBV12-4, the J gene TRBJ2-7; D might be TRBD1 or TRBD2, each matching 5 bases. Trimming stripped 6 bases from V and 0 bases from J, with 18 bases between. The CDR3 spans 16 residues. The CDR3 nucleotides read TGTGCCAGCAGCCCCGGGATGGGGGACGGCTCCTACGAGCAGTACTTC. Protein sequence: CASSPGMGDGSYEQYF.